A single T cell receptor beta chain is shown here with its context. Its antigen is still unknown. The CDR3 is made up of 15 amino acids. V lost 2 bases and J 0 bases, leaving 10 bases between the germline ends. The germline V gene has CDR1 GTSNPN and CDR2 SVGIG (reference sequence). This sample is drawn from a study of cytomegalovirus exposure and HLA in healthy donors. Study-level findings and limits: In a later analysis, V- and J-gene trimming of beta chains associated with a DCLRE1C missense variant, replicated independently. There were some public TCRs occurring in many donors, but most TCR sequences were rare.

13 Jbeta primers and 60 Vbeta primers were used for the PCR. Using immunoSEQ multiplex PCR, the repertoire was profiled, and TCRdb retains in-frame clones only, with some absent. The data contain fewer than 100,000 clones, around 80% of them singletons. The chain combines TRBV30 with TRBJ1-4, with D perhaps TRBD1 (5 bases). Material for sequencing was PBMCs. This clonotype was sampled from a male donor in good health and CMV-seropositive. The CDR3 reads CAWSYRGPTNEKLFF. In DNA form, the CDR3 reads TGTGCCTGGAGTTATAGGGGTCCAACTAATGAAAAACTGTTTTTT.